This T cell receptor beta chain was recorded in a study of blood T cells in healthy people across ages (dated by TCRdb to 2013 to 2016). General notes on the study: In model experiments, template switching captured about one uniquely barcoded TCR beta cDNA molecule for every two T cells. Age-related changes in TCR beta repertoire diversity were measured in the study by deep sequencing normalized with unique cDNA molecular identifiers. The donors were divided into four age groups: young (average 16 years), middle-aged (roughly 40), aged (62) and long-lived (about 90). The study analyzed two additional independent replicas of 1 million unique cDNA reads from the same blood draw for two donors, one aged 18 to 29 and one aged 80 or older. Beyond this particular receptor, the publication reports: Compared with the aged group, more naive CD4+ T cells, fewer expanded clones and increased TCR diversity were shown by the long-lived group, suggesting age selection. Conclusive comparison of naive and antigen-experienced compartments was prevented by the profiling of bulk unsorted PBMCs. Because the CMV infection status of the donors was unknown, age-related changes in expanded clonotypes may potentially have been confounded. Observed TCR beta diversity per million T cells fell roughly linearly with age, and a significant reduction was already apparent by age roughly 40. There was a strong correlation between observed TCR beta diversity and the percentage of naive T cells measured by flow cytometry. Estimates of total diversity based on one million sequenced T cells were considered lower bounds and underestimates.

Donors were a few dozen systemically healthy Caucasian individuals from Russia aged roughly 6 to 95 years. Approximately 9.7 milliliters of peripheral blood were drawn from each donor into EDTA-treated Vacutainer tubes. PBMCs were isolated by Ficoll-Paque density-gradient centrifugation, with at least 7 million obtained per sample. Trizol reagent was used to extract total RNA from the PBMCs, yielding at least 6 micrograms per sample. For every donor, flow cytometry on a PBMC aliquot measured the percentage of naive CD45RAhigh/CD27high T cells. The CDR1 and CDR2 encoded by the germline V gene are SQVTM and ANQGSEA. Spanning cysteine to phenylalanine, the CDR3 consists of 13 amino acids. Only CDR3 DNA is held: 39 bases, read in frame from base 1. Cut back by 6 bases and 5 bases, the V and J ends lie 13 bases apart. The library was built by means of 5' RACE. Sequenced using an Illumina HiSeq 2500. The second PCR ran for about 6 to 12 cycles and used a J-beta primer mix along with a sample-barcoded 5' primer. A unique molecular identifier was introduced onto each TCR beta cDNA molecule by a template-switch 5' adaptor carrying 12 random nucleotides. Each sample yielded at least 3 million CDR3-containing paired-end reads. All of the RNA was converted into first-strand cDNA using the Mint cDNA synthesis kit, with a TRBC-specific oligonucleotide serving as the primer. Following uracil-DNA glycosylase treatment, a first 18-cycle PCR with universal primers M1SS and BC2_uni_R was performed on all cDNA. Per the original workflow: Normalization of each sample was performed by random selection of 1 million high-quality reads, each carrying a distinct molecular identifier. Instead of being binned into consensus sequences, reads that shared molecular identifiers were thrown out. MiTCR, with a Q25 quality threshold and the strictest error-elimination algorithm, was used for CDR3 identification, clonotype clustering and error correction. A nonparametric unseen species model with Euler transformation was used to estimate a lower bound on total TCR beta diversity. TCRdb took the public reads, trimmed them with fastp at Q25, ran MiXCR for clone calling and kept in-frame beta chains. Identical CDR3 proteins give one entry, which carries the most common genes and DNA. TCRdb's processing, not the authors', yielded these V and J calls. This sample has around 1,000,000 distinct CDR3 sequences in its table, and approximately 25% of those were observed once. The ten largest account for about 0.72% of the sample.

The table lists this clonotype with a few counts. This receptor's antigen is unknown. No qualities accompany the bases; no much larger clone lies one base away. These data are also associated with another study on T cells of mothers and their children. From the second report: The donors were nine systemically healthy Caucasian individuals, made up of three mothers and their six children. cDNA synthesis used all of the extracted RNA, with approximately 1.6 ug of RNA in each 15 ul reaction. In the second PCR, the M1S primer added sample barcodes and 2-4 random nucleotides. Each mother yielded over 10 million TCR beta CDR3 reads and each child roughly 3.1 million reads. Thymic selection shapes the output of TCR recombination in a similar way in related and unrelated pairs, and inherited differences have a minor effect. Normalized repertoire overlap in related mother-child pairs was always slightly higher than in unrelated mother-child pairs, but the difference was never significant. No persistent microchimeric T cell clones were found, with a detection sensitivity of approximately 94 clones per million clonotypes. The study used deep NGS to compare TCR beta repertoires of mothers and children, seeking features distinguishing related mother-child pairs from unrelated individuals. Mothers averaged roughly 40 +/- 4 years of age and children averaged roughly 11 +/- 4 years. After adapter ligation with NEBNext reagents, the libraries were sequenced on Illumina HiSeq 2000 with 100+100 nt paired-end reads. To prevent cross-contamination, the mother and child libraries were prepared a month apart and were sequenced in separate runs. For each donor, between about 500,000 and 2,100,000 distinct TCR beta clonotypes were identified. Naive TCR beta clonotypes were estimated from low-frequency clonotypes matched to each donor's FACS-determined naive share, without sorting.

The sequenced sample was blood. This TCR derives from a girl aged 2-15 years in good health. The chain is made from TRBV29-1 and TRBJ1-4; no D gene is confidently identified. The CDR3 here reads CSVIIRGNEKLFF. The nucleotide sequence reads TGCAGCGTCATTATCAGAGGGAATGAAAAACTGTTTTTT.